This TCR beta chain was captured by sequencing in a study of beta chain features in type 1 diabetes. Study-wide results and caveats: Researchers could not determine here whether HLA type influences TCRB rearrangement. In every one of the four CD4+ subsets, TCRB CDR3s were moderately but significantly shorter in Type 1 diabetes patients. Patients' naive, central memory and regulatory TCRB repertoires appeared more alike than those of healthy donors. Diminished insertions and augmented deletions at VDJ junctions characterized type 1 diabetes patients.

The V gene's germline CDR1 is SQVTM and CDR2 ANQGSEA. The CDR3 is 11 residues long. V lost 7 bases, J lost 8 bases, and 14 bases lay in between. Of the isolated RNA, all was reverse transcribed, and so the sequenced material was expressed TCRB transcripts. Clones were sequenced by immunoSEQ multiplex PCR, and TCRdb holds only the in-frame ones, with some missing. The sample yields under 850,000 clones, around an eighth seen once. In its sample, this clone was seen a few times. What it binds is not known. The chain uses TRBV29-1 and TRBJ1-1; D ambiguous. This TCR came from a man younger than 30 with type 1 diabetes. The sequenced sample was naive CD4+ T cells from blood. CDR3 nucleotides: TGCAGCGGGCGGCAGGAGGTAGAAGCTTTCTTT. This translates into CSGRQEVEAFF.